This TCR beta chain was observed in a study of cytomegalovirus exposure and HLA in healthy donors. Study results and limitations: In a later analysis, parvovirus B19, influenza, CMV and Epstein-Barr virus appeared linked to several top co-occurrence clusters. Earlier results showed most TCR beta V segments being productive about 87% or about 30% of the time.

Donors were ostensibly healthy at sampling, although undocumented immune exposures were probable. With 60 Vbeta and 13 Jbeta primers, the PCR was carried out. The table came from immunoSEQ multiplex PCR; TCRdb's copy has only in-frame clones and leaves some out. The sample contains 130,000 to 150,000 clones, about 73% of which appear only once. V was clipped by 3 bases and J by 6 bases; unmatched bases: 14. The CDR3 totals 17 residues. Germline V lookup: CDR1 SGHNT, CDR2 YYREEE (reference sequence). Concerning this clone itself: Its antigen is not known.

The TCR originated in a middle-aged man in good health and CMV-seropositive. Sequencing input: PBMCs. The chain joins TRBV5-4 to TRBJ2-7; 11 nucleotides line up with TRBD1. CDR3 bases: TGTGCCAGCAGCTCCCCGGGACAGGGGGGACAAAGTTCCGAGCAGTACTTC. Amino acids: CASSSPGQGGQSSEQYF.